One sample yielded the 27 T cell receptor beta chains listed below, sequenced in a study of T cells in localized non-small cell lung cancer. Clones were read by immunoSEQ multiplex PCR, and TCRdb kept only the in-frame ones, dropping some. The data show more than 1,500 clones, about 30% seen once. This material consisted of normal lung tissue next to the tumor, taken before any cancer treatment. Every receptor here comes from a male donor at least 60 years old with stage II squamous cell lung carcinoma.

The chain couples TRBV6-8 to TRBJ1-2; no clear D. This CDR3 region has 14 residues. Germline V gene lookup returns CDR1 MNHGY and CDR2 SAAAGT. V was cut by 5 bases and J by 3 bases, with 13 bases left in between. CDR3 nucleotide sequence: TGTGCCAGCAGTGATGGAGCTGCTTACTATGGCTACACCTTC. This encodes CASSDGAAYYGYTF.

The chain has TRBV6-8 and TRBJ2-2; a possible D gene is TRBD2 (6 bases). With 0 bases removed from V and 0 bases from J, the gap between germline ends came to 11 bases. The length of the CDR3 is 17 residues. CDR1 MNHGY and CDR2 SAAAGT come from the germline V gene. The CDR3 protein is CASSYSTPGANTGELFF. The CDR3, as DNA: TGTGCCAGCAGTTACTCGACCCCGGGGGCGAACACCGGGGAGCTGTTTTTT.

In the case of this clone: A junction boundary mismatches the germline segment, possibly from a read error. X is used for the amino acid whose nucleotide is unread or ambiguous. CDR3 nucleotides: TGTGCCAGCTCACCGCCCCGGGGGAACACCGRGGAGCTGTTTTTT. Residues: CASSPPRGNTXELFF. The chain combines TRBV18 with TRBJ2-2, with D perhaps TRBD2 (6 bases). The CDR3 spans 15 residues. The germline gives CDR1 KGHSH, CDR2 LQKENI.

This clone was detected only a few times. V and J are TRBV6-7 and TRBJ2-5; D assignment may be TRBD1 or TRBD2 (5 bases each). TRBV6-7 is marked as an open reading frame, function uncertain. V was cut by 5 bases and J by 5 bases, with 18 bases left in between. The CDR3 is 15 residues long. CDR3 loop: CASSEVALAGETQYF. For the CDR3, the DNA is TGTGCCAGCAGTGAAGTTGCTCTAGCAGGGGAGACCCAGTACTTC.

This rearrangement joins TRBV10-3 to TRBJ2-4; no reliable D call. V lost 2 bases and J 0 bases, leaving 8 bases between the germline ends. The CDR3 has 15 amino acids. The V gene's germline CDR1 is ENHRY and CDR2 SYGVKD. The CDR3 nucleotides are TGTGCCATCAGTGAGCCTCGCGTAGCCAAAAACATTCAGTACTTC. Protein product: CAISEPRVAKNIQYF.

This chain joins TRBV10-2 and TRBJ2-5, with TRBD2 matching 8 bases. The CDR3 totals 14 residues. The germline gives CDR1 WSHSY, CDR2 SAAADI. The ends lost 7 bases at V and 4 bases at J; junction bases unmatched: 8. The CDR3 DNA sequence: TGCGCCAGCAACCGCGCGGGGGGTGTAGAGACCCAGTACTTC. Protein sequence: CASNRAGGVETQYF.

In this sample, this clone is large. The rearrangement joins TRBV15 to TRBJ1-3; a possible D gene is TRBD1 (6 bases). Germline CDR1 reads LNHNV; CDR2 reads YYDKDF (reference sequence). The CDR3 consists of 16 residues. Trimming removed 5 bases from V and 0 bases from J, with 14 bases in between. Written as DNA, the CDR3 is TGTGCCACCAGCGTAGAACAGGACAGCTCTGGAAACACCATATATTTT. Its translation is CATSVEQDSSGNTIYF.

The chain recombines TRBV19 with TRBJ2-3; D gene unclear. Germline V gene sequence: CDR1 LNHDA, CDR2 SQIVND (reference sequence). Deletions cut 3 bases from V and 5 bases from J, with 9 bases between. The CDR3 loop spans 13 amino acids. CDR3 sequence: CASSIQDGDTQYF. In DNA form, the CDR3 reads TGTGCCAGTAGTATCCAGGATGGAGATACGCAGTATTTT.

This clone was counted only a few times. Written as DNA, the CDR3 is TGTGCCACAGGGACAGGGCCCAGCGAGCAGTACTTC. Its translation: CATGTGPSEQYF. This chain uses TRBV19 with TRBJ2-7, with 9 bases fitting TRBD1. The CDR3 consists of 12 residues. Trimming at V came to 10 bases and at J to 6 bases, leaving 7 bases not matched to a gene. Germline loops: CDR1 LNHDA, CDR2 SQIVND (reference sequence).

This clone was recorded only once. This chain connects TRBV19 to TRBJ2-1; a possible D gene is TRBD1 (6 bases). CDR1 LNHDA and CDR2 SQIVND come from the germline V gene (reference sequence). The V gene lost 5 bases and the J gene lost 3 bases, with 14 bases spanning the gap. The CDR3 is 15 amino acids. CDR3 sequence reads: CASSLNMDSYNEQFF. The CDR3, as DNA: TGTGCCAGTAGTCTAAACATGGACAGCTACAATGAGCAGTTCTTC.

By its share, this clone is large. The chain combines TRBV6-8 with TRBJ1-1; tentatively, D is TRBD1 (5 bases). Germline assignment: CDR1 MNHGY and CDR2 SAAAGT. CDR3 length: 14 amino acids. Deletions cut 5 bases from V and 4 bases from J, with 14 bases between. The DNA for the CDR3 is TGTGCCAGCAGTGAGGCAGGGAGTATCACTGAAGCTTTCTTT. Amino acid sequence: CASSEAGSITEAFF.

This clone was seen a handful of times. The chain couples TRBV11-3 to TRBJ1-4, with TRBD1 matching 7 bases. Germline trimming cut 5 bases from V and 7 bases from J; bases unmatched to any gene: 10. Germline V gives CDR1 SGHNT, CDR2 YENEEA. The CDR3 spans 15 residues. CDR3 sequence reads: CASSRPTGESEKLFF. Written as DNA, the CDR3 is TGTGCCAGCAGCCGGCCTACAGGGGAGAGTGAAAAACTGTTTTTT.

This clone is medium-sized (0.01 to 0.1%) by share. The V and J genes are TRBV9 and TRBJ2-7; 8 positions match TRBD1. The CDR3 extends over 21 amino acids. Germline-derived CDR1 and CDR2 are SGDLS and YYNGEE. The ends lost 8 bases at V and 1 base at J; junction bases unmatched: 29. CDR3 residues: CARDRDRFPVSGALVSYEQYF. CDR3 nucleotide sequence: TGTGCCAGGGACAGGGATCGATTCCCCGTCTCAGGGGCCTTAGTTTCCTACGAGCAGTACTTC. The variable domain in full, completed from reference TRBV9 and TRBJ2-7, reads DSGVTQTPKHLITATGQRVTLRCSPRSGDLSVYWYQQSLDQGLQFLIQYYNGEERAKGNILERFSAQQFPDLHSELNLSSLELGDSALYFCARDRDRFPVSGALVSYEQYFGPGTRLTVT.

The chain recombines TRBV19 with TRBJ1-2; D uncertain. The CDR3 is made up of 15 amino acids. In germline, CDR1 is LNHDA, CDR2 SQIVND (reference sequence). Between the trimmed V and J ends, which lost 7 bases and 0 bases, there was a span of 15 bases. In DNA, the CDR3 is TGTGCCAGTAATCCCGGTCCCTATCCTAACTATGGCTACACCTTC. Its translation is CASNPGPYPNYGYTF.

This clone was detected a few times. The chain recombines TRBV11-3 with TRBJ2-2; 9 nucleotides match TRBD2. Per germline, CDR1 SGHNT and CDR2 YENEEA. The CDR3 totals 15 residues. The junction had 4 bases not matched to a gene; V was cut back by 2 bases and J by 6 bases. CDR3 sequence (DNA): TGTGCCAGCAGCTTATTGACTAGCGGCGCCGGGGAGCTGTTTTTT. It is translated as CASSLLTSGAGELFF.

Within the sample, this clone is large. This chain uses TRBV11-3 with TRBJ2-1, with 11 bases fitting TRBD2. Germline V gene data show CDR1 as SGHNT and CDR2 as YENEEA. Trimming cost V 5 bases and J 0 bases; bases outside gene matches: 9. The CDR3 is 18 amino acids. The CDR3 is CASSPRTSGRSSYNEQFF. CDR3 DNA: TGTGCCAGCAGCCCTCGGACTAGCGGGCGTAGCTCCTACAATGAGCAGTTCTTC.

This clone was seen more than once but under ten times. The chain combines TRBV28 with TRBJ2-7, with TRBD2 matching 14 bases. J lost 2 bases, V lost 4 bases, and 13 bases had no gene match. CDR3 length: 19 amino acids. CDR1 MDHEN and CDR2 SYDVKM come from the germline V gene. The CDR3 DNA reads TGTGCCAGCAGTTCGAGACTAGCGGGAGGGCCTATCGGAACCTACGAGCAGTACTTC. It specifies CASSSRLAGGPIGTYEQYF.

In its sample, this clone is large. The chain has TRBV6-8 and TRBJ1-5, with TRBD1 as a possible D gene (5 bases). Trimming cost V 5 bases and J 8 bases, with 10 bases left between them. Germline V gene sequence: CDR1 MNHGY, CDR2 SAAAGT. The CDR3 runs to 12 residues. For the CDR3, the DNA is TGTGCCAGCAGTCAGGGTGACAAGCCCCAGCATTTT. It codes for CASSQGDKPQHF.

The rearrangement links TRBV12-5 to TRBJ2-6; D gene uncertain. CDR1 LGHNT and CDR2 FRNRAP come from the germline V gene. The CDR3 extends over 15 amino acids. V was pared by 5 bases and J by 0 bases, with 8 bases between. CDR3 nucleotides: TGTGCTAGTGGTCGACAAATCTCTGGGGCCAACGTCCTGACTTTC. It yields the protein CASGRQISGANVLTF.

As concerns this clone: Compared with germline, one end of the junction differs, possibly owing to a read error. The V and J genes are TRBV19 and TRBJ1-1; the D is unclear. This CDR3 spans 14 amino acids. Germline CDR1 is LNHDA and CDR2 is SQIVND (reference sequence). The CDR3 reads CVSSITPQNIEAFF. The CDR3 nucleotides are TGTGTCAGTAGTATAACCCCCCAGAACATTGAAGCTTTCTTT.

This clone was counted only a few times. The V gene is TRBV15, the J gene TRBJ1-2, with a tentative D call TRBD1 (6 bases). Germline V gives CDR1 LNHNV, CDR2 YYDKDF (reference sequence). Between the trimmed V and J ends, which lost 5 bases and 4 bases, there was a span of 14 bases. The CDR3 is 14 amino acids. CDR3: CATSGGGFGYGYTF. The CDR3 coding sequence is TGTGCCACCAGCGGAGGGGGTTTCGGCTATGGCTACACCTTC.

V gene TRBV15 combines with J gene TRBJ2-7; D is possibly TRBD1 or TRBD2 (6 bases each). V lost 5 bases, J lost 2 bases, and 13 bases lay in between. The CDR3 covers 14 residues. Per the germline V gene, CDR1 is LNHNV and CDR2 is YYDKDF (reference sequence). The CDR3, as DNA: TGTGCCACCAGCCGCGAGGGGGGCCCCTACGAGCAGTACTTC. It specifies CATSREGGPYEQYF.

This clone counts as large (0.1 to 1%). J is TRBJ2-7 and V is TRBV6-8, with 7 bases fitting TRBD1. The ends lost 5 bases at V and 1 base at J; junction bases unmatched: 8. In germline, CDR1 is MNHGY, CDR2 SAAAGT. The CDR3 has 15 residues. CDR3 in DNA: TGTGCCAGCAGTCGAGAGCCGGGACAGTCCTACGAGCAGTACTTC. Its translation: CASSREPGQSYEQYF.

The V gene is TRBV11-3, the J gene TRBJ1-4, with 7 bases matching TRBD1. Germline V lookup: CDR1 SGHNT, CDR2 YENEEA. CDR3 length equals 16 residues. J lost 0 bases, V lost 5 bases, and 6 bases had no gene match. Written as DNA, the CDR3 is TGTGCCAGCAGCACGAACAGGGGCTCAACTAATGAAAAACTGTTTTTT. It is translated as CASSTNRGSTNEKLFF.

This clone is termed medium-sized. The chain joins TRBV11-3 to TRBJ1-1; D gene unclear. The CDR3 has 15 residues. CDR1 and CDR2 from the germline V gene are SGHNT and YENEEA. The ends were cut back, 5 bases at V and 1 base at J, with 14 bases in the middle. The CDR3 loop is CASSPYGGGNTEAFF. The DNA of the CDR3 is TGTGCCAGCAGCCCTTATGGAGGTGGGAACACTGAAGCTTTCTTT.

The chain uses TRBV18 and TRBJ1-1; tentatively, D is TRBD1 (5 bases). Germline V lookup: CDR1 KGHSH, CDR2 LQKENI. This CDR3 is 12 amino acids long. Between the trimmed V and J ends, which lost 6 bases and 8 bases, there was a span of 13 bases. CDR3 protein: CASSRTKLEAFF. CDR3 nucleotides: TGTGCCAGCTCCCGGACAAAACTAGAAGCTTTCTTT.

This clone is categorized as medium-sized. CDR3 loop: CASSVGGAGYGYTF. The CDR3 DNA is TGTGCCAGCAGCGTCGGGGGCGCGGGCTATGGCTACACCTTC. The chain has TRBV9 and TRBJ1-2; tentative D call: TRBD1 (6 bases). The V end was cut by 2 bases, the J end by 4 bases, with 12 bases between. The V gene's germline CDR1 is SGDLS and CDR2 YYNGEE. This CDR3 has 14 amino acids.